This is a list of T cell receptor beta chains from one sample in a study of control samples from healthy donors and cancer patients. The method was immunoSEQ multiplex PCR; TCRdb's version includes in-frame clones alone and lacks a portion of them. This table holds tens of thousands of clones, approximately 90% found once. The source material was blood. All receptors come from a woman aged 70-85 years in good health. Each CDR3 is given with its conserved first and last residue.

j_call v_call cdr3_aa
TRBJ2-2 TRBV18 CASSPGTGPNTGELFF
TRBJ1-5 TRBV3-1/TRBV3-2 CASSQSVGQPQHF
TRBJ2-5 TRBV28 CASSSPGTAQTQYF
TRBJ1-2 TRBV6-5 CASSPRGALDGYTF
TRBJ2-7 TRBV27 CASMGPVGRQYF
TRBJ2-7 TRBV27 CASSPGALPAMSSYEQYF
TRBJ2-2 TRBV7-8 CASSFRETGELFF
TRBJ2-1 TRBV6-5 CASSSRTSGYNEQFF
TRBJ2-5 TRBV9 CASSVGFLETQYF
TRBJ1-5 TRBV30 CAWSRQGRTNQPQHF
TRBJ2-1 TRBV9 CASSVEGQSYNEQFF
TRBJ2-7 TRBV5-6 CASSWGLGTSGRVVEQYF
TRBJ1-1 TRBV9 CASSLRTQNTEAFF
TRBJ1-1 TRBV18 CASSIGALPYTEAFF
TRBJ2-1 TRBV27 CASSPFPLADSYNEQFF
TRBJ1-2 TRBV10-3 CAISEGVQITAYGYTF
TRBJ2-7 TRBV9 CASSVASGSYEQYF
TRBJ1-2 TRBV12-3/TRBV12-4 CASSSSDRYGYTF
TRBJ1-6 TRBV25-1 CASNPSIGGRGSNSPLHF
TRBJ1-1 TRBV7-9 CASSLQGVITEAFF
TRBJ1-2 TRBV29-1 CSVIVHRGWGYTF
TRBJ1-1 TRBV5-1 CASSFSGLDTEAFF
TRBJ2-3 TRBV24-1 CATSDTRRFTDTQYF
TRBJ2-5 TRBV11-2 CASSFSGLETQYF
TRBJ2-7 TRBV6-5 CASSRSGAYEQYF
TRBJ1-2 TRBV30 CAWSSRTANYGYTF
TRBJ1-3 TRBV7-8 CASSLPGPGNTIYF
TRBJ2-1 TRBV10-1 CASSEYGINEQFF
TRBJ2-6 TRBV5-6 CASSLGGSGANVLTF
TRBJ2-1 TRBV19 CASSIRVQGRDNEQFF
TRBJ1-1 TRBV6-5 CASSYEVGGVNGAFF
TRBJ2-1 TRBV6-2/TRBV6-3 CASSYSGVPTAFF
TRBJ1-5 TRBV30 CAWSKGLGNQPQHF
TRBJ1-5 TRBV6-1 CASSEARVNQPQHF
TRBJ2-7 TRBV28 CASRDSRGAYEQYF
TRBJ2-1 TRBV19 CASSPRGGGDEQFF
TRBJ1-5 TRBV18 CASSPRSGQPQHF
TRBJ1-1 TRBV29-1 CSARGQGRGGTEAFF
TRBJ2-2 TRBV9 CASSVAFGGELFF
TRBJ2-5 TRBV7-6 CASSLQETQYF
TRBJ2-1 TRBV2 CASRGTSGRNEQFF
TRBJ1-2 TRBV10-1 CASSNSGTGLYGHTF
TRBJ1-1 TRBV21-1 CASSKGSGGDTEAFF
TRBJ1-1 TRBV14 CASSQVGGTEAFF
TRBJ2-7 TRBV29-1 CSVYGTPAYEQYF
TRBJ2-7 TRBV6-5 CASSPQTGPYEQYF
TRBJ1-2 TRBV3-1/TRBV3-2 CASSQVIGGDGYTF
TRBJ2-7 TRBV27 CASSFTGSSSYEQYF
TRBJ2-2 TRBV20-1 CSARVSGELFF
TRBJ2-2 TRBV7-8 CASSLANGVGELFF